This passage covers 26 T cell receptor beta chains from one sample sequenced in a study of T cells in Graves' hyperthyroidism and ophthalmopathy. RNA transcripts served as the template for amplifying TCR beta CDR3 regions. The TCR CDR3 first-round RT-PCR relied on the HTBI primer set. TCRdb redid the calling of the multiplex PCR reads with MiXCR, one entry per CDR3 protein. The sample records roughly 280,000 distinct CDR3 sequences, about 17% being singletons. What was sequenced was blood. The receptors stem from a woman aged 55-70 years with Graves' ophthalmopathy.

There are a few counts of this clonotype. V usage is TRBV6-1 and J usage is TRBJ1-2; D remains unclear. The CDR3 loop spans 13 amino acids. Germline lookup yields CDR1 MNHNS and CDR2 SASEGT. V lost 6 bases and J 4 bases, leaving 12 bases between the germline ends. The CDR3 DNA reads TGTGCCAGCAGCAAGGATCCGTTCTATGGCTACACCTTC. Translated, it gives CASSKDPFYGYTF.

To note about this clonotype: This sequence may be a read error, since a much larger clone differs from it by one base. The V gene is TRBV29-1, the J gene TRBJ1-1; D is unresolved. V gave up 3 bases and J gave up 11 bases, with 16 bases separating them. CDR1 is SQVTM, CDR2 ANQGSEA, per germline. CDR3 size: 12 residues. CDR3 amino acids: CSVEAIGRSAFF. The CDR3, as DNA: TGCAGCGTTGAGGCGATCGGACGGTCGGCTTTCTTT.

This clonotype has at least ten counts. V is TRBV12-3 or TRBV12-4 and J is TRBJ2-3; 8 positions agree with TRBD2. This CDR3 is built from 13 residues. V trimming: 5 bases; J trimming: 4 bases; junction bases outside the gene matches: 2. Written as DNA, the CDR3 is TGTGCCAGCAGTGTTAGCGGGGCAGATACGCAGTATTTT. It yields the protein CASSVSGADTQYF.

This clonotype appeared a few times. The chain links TRBV7-2 to TRBJ1-3; D remains unclear. Trimming stripped 5 bases from V and 5 bases from J, with 16 bases between. The CDR3 extends over 15 amino acids. Germline CDR1 SGHTA, CDR2 FQGNSA. The CDR3 spells CASSPRAKPRNTIYF. CDR3 sequence (DNA): TGTGCCAGCAGCCCCCGGGCAAAACCAAGAAACACCATATATTTT.

The chain recombines TRBV6-1 with TRBJ2-1; 11 nucleotides match TRBD2. The V gene end was trimmed by 5 bases and the J gene end by 9 bases; junction bases not matched to a gene: 12. This CDR3 is built from 16 residues. Germline CDR1 reads MNHNS; CDR2 reads SASEGT. The CDR3 region is CASSTGGSGRAGEQFF. CDR3 bases: TGTGCCAGCAGTACGGGGGGTAGCGGGAGGGCGGGTGAGCAGTTCTTC.

V gene TRBV7-9 combines with J gene TRBJ2-1, with TRBD2 identical over 7 bases. The CDR3 loop spans 16 amino acids. J gave up 7 bases and V 5 bases, and 14 bases lay outside the gene matches. Germline V gene sequence: CDR1 SEHNR, CDR2 FQNEAQ (reference sequence). The CDR3 sequence is CASSRPGGSQQNEQFF. As DNA, the CDR3 is TGTGCCAGCAGCCGTCCGGGCGGGAGTCAGCAAAATGAGCAGTTCTTC.

This clonotype was seen repeatedly, ten times or more. This chain links TRBV12-3 or TRBV12-4 with TRBJ1-1; D is unresolved. V was trimmed by 7 bases and J by 4 bases, leaving 19 bases between them. The CDR3 is made up of 15 amino acids. CDR3 DNA: TGTGCCAGCACCAAACCGGGCCCCCCCGGCACTGAAGCTTTCTTT. It translates to CASTKPGPPGTEAFF.

This clonotype was seen many times. The chain couples TRBV27 to TRBJ2-1; tentative D call: TRBD1 (5 bases). V lost 4 bases, J lost 1 base, and 14 bases lay in between. The V gene's germline CDR1 is MNHEY and CDR2 SMNVEV (reference sequence). There are 16 residues in the CDR3. The CDR3 nucleotides read TGTGCCAGCAGTTCTCTCCGACGGACATCCTACAATGAGCAGTTCTTC. It is translated as CASSSLRRTSYNEQFF.

This clonotype was seen at least ten times. J is TRBJ2-5 and V is TRBV4-2; TRBD2 is a possible D gene (5 bases). V dropped 0 bases and J dropped 0 bases, with 8 bases sitting between them. This CDR3 region has 15 residues. CDR1 LGHNA and CDR2 YNFKEQ come from the germline V gene. The DNA for the CDR3 is TGTGCCAGCAGCCAAGACCCTAGCTACCAAGAGACCCAGTACTTC. It encodes CASSQDPSYQETQYF.

This clonotype was detected many times. V gene TRBV20-1 combines with J gene TRBJ1-3; 9 nucleotides line up with TRBD1. V was pared by 0 bases and J by 3 bases, with 6 bases of the junction left unmatched. CDR3 size: 16 residues. From germline, CDR1 is DFQATT and CDR2 SNEGSKA (reference sequence). CDR3 residues: CSARDPTGGIGNTIYF. The CDR3 region has the DNA TGCAGTGCTAGAGATCCCACAGGGGGCATTGGAAACACCATATATTTT.

This clonotype was counted ten times or more. V is TRBV6-2 or TRBV6-3 and J is TRBJ1-1; D is possibly TRBD1 (6 bases). Per the germline V gene, CDR1 is MNHEY and CDR2 is SVGEGT. The V gene lost 0 bases and the J gene lost 3 bases, with 20 bases spanning the gap. CDR3 length equals 18 residues. In DNA form, the CDR3 reads TGTGCCAGCAGTTACTCCCCCCGGGACACAAGTGGGGACACTGAAGCTTTCTTT. Translated, it gives CASSYSPRDTSGDTEAFF.

This clonotype has more than one count but fewer than ten. This chain joins TRBV10-3 and TRBJ2-6; D may be TRBD2 (5 bases). CDR3 size: 14 residues. Germline values: CDR1 ENHRY, CDR2 SYGVKD. The V gene lost 7 bases and the J gene lost 0 bases, with 7 bases spanning the gap. The CDR3: CAIKEVSGANVLTF. CDR3 in DNA: TGTGCCATCAAGGAGGTCTCTGGGGCCAACGTCCTGACTTTC.

The sample holds many counts of this clonotype. CDR3 sequence (DNA): TGTGCCAGCAGCGTAGGGGCAGGGACGACCTACAATGAGCAGTTCTTC. Its protein is CASSVGAGTTYNEQFF. The chain couples TRBV9 to TRBJ2-1; D might be TRBD1 or TRBD2, each matching 5 bases. Trimming pared 0 bases from V and 2 bases from J, leaving 12 bases between. The CDR3 is 16 residues long. Germline assignment: CDR1 SGDLS and CDR2 YYNGEE.

As concerns this clonotype: A much larger clonotype is one base distant, so this may be a read error. The chain links TRBV5-6 to TRBJ2-1; D is perhaps TRBD1 (8 bases). Gene TRBJ2-7 matches the end of the DNA better, so the J call may be wrong. CDR1 SGHDT and CDR2 YYEEEE come from the germline V gene. CDR3 size: 16 residues. CDR3 nucleotides: TGTGCCAGCAGCCAGAATTTGGACAGGGACTACAATGAGCAGTACTTC. Protein product: CASSQNLDRDYNEQYF.

The table lists this clonotype with many counts. The genes are TRBV6-1 and TRBJ2-3; 8 positions match TRBD2. Trimming removed 8 bases from V and 2 bases from J; junction bases left unmatched: 15. The CDR3 sequence is 17 residues long. Germline V gene data show CDR1 as MNHNS and CDR2 as SASEGT. CDR3 in amino acids: CASPYEAGEAVTDTQYF. Here the CDR3 DNA reads TGTGCCAGCCCCTACGAAGCGGGGGAAGCGGTCACAGATACGCAGTATTTT.

Many counts were recorded for this clonotype. The chain employs TRBV18 and TRBJ2-1; 8 nucleotides line up with TRBD2. This CDR3 region has 15 residues. The germline V gene encodes CDR1 KGHSH and CDR2 LQKENI. Trimming removed 5 bases from V and 2 bases from J; junction bases left unmatched: 5. The CDR3: CASSTTGGPYNEQFF. CDR3 in DNA: TGTGCCAGCTCAACAACGGGGGGGCCCTACAATGAGCAGTTCTTC.

This clonotype was seen repeatedly, ten times or more. The chain uses TRBV4-1 and TRBJ1-1; no reliable D call. V lost 4 bases, J lost 5 bases, and 20 bases lay in between. The CDR3 totals 16 residues. The V gene's germline CDR1 is MGHRA and CDR2 YSYEKL. The CDR3 protein is CASSPPPWRGWTEAFF. The CDR3 nucleotides are TGCGCCAGCAGCCCGCCGCCCTGGCGGGGATGGACTGAAGCTTTCTTT.

The sample holds many counts of this clonotype. One end of the junction is discordant with germline, which a read error may explain. V usage is TRBV2 and J usage is TRBJ2-5; 7 bases match TRBD1. In germline, CDR1 is SNHLY, CDR2 FYNNEI. The CDR3 spans 14 residues. The CDR3 protein is CASREGTAKETQYF. The DNA for the CDR3 is TGTGCCAGCAGGGAAGGGACAGCTAAAGAGACCCAGTACTTC.

This clonotype was counted ten times or more. The V and J genes are TRBV7-2 and TRBJ2-3, with D possibly being TRBD1 (5 bases). The CDR3 runs to 14 residues. Trimming stripped 3 bases from V and 2 bases from J, with 9 bases between. CDR1 and CDR2 (germline): SGHTA, FQGNSA. CDR3 bases: TGTGCCAGCAGCTTTGGACATGTCACAGATACGCAGTATTTT. It yields the protein CASSFGHVTDTQYF.

The V call is TRBV20-1, the J call TRBJ1-5; D possibly corresponds to TRBD1 (6 bases). The CDR3 is made up of 14 amino acids. CDR1 is DFQATT, CDR2 SNEGSKA, per germline (reference sequence). The V end was cut by 0 bases, the J end by 2 bases, with 8 bases between. CDR3 sequence: CSARENRGNQPQHF. The CDR3 DNA is TGCAGTGCTAGAGAGAACAGGGGCAATCAGCCCCAGCATTTT.

This clonotype was recorded at least ten times. This rearrangement joins TRBV5-6 to TRBJ2-3; D may be TRBD1 (5 bases). V was pared by 5 bases and J by 3 bases, with 16 bases between. CDR1 is SGHDT and CDR2 is YYEEEE in the germline V gene. The CDR3 runs 15 residues. CDR3 amino acids: CASSLMQGWTDTQYF. The DNA for the CDR3 is TGTGCCAGCAGTCTTATGCAGGGTTGGACAGATACGCAGTATTTT.

The chain recombines TRBV6-1 with TRBJ2-3; D gene ambiguous. The germline V gene has CDR1 MNHNS and CDR2 SASEGT. The V end lost 5 bases, the J end lost 0 bases, and 9 bases lay between the germline ends. The CDR3 has 14 amino acids. The DNA for the CDR3 is TGTGCCAGCAGTCGCAGCTCTAGCACAGATACGCAGTATTTT. It yields the protein CASSRSSSTDTQYF.

The chain joins TRBV6-5 to TRBJ1-5, with 7 bases matching TRBD1. The length of the CDR3 is 14 residues. CDR1 is MNHEY, CDR2 SVGAGI, per germline. After removal of 2 bases from V and 7 bases from J, the junction contained 5 bases not matched to a gene. CDR3 nucleotide sequence: TGTGCCAGCAGTTACGAAGGGGGCGAACAGCCCCAGCATTTT. The encoded protein is CASSYEGGEQPQHF.

This clonotype was seen many times. The chain joins TRBV2 to TRBJ2-2, with TRBD1 matching over 7 bases. V was pared by 10 bases and J by 5 bases, with 7 bases of the junction left unmatched. This CDR3 spans 13 amino acids. Germline V gene lookup returns CDR1 SNHLY and CDR2 FYNNEI. The CDR3 DNA sequence: TGTGCCACCCGACAGGGAAGGACCGGGGAGCTGTTTTTT. This encodes CATRQGRTGELFF.

There are many counts of this clonotype. This chain connects TRBV20-1 to TRBJ2-5; D gene uncertain. CDR3 length: 11 residues. Trimming removed 5 bases at V and 5 bases at J, with 9 bases between. Germline-derived CDR1 and CDR2 are DFQATT and SNEGSKA (reference sequence). The CDR3 DNA reads as TGCAGTGCTGGGTGGCGGGAGACCCAGTACTTC. Encoded protein: CSAGWRETQYF.

V is TRBV7-2 and J is TRBJ2-3; D is ambiguous. V lost 5 bases to trimming and J lost 9 bases, with 33 bases between them. Germline V gives CDR1 SGHTA, CDR2 FQGNSA. The CDR3 covers 19 residues. As DNA, the CDR3 is TGTGCCAGCAGCACAACCTACTCGACCTCCCCGAGACAAGTTGACACGCAGTATTTT. Protein: CASSTTYSTSPRQVDTQYF. The full variable domain, in which reference TRBV7-2 and TRBJ2-3 provide the parts outside the CDR3, is GAGVSQSPSNKVTEKGKDVELRCDPISGHTALYWYRQSLGQGLEFLIYFQGNSAPDKSGLPSDRFSAERTGGSVSTLTIQRTQQEDSAVYLCASSTTYSTSPRQVDTQYFGPGTRLTVL.